The 24 T cell receptor beta chains below all came from one sample that was sequenced in a study of blood T cell repertoires in COVID-19. The table came from immunoSEQ multiplex PCR; TCRdb's copy has only in-frame clones and leaves some out. Of about 98,000 clones listed, 82% were seen once; the top ten hold roughly a tenth. The sample was peripheral blood. All receptors derive from a man in his 70s with active or convalescent COVID-19.

The J gene is TRBJ2-1, the V gene TRBV11-1; 7 bases map to TRBD1. The germline gives CDR1 SGHAT, CDR2 FQDESV (reference sequence). Trimming took 3 bases from V and 9 from J; bases not matched to a gene: 11. The CDR3 contains 15 residues. The CDR3 DNA sequence: TGTGCCAGCAGCTTCCTGGTAGGGGGCCCGCGTGAGCAGTTCTTC. Translation gives CASSFLVGGPREQFF.

The gene calls are TRBV12-3 or TRBV12-4 and TRBJ1-2; D is undetermined. V was shortened by 3 bases and J by 8 bases, with 13 bases between the two germline ends. This CDR3 contains 13 residues. CDR3: CASSFGQATGYTF. Written as DNA, the CDR3 is TGTGCCAGCAGTTTTGGGCAGGCGACGGGCTACACCTTC.

In this sample, this clone turned up once. This chain joins TRBV5-1 and TRBJ2-3; 11 nucleotides agree with TRBD2. This CDR3 has 16 amino acids. CDR1 is SGHRS, CDR2 YFSETQ, per germline. V was pared by 1 base and J by 2 bases, with 3 bases of the junction left unmatched. This CDR3 is CASSLPSGGTTDTQYF. DNA for the CDR3: TGCGCCAGCAGCTTGCCTAGCGGGGGGACCACAGATACGCAGTATTTT.

The chain is built from TRBV6-5 and TRBJ2-1; 9 bases are a match to TRBD1. J lost 9 bases, V lost 2 bases, and 2 bases had no gene match. This CDR3 region has 13 residues. From germline, CDR1 is MNHEY and CDR2 SVGAGI. The CDR3 here is CASSYGQGSEQFF. CDR3 nucleotides: TGTGCCAGCAGTTACGGACAGGGGAGTGAGCAGTTCTTC.

The chain combines TRBV19 with TRBJ2-3; TRBD2 is a possible D gene (5 bases). CDR1 is LNHDA, CDR2 SQIVND, per germline (reference sequence). CDR3 size: 13 residues. The V and J ends lost 4 bases and 5 bases respectively, with 10 bases between them. The CDR3 sequence: CASSRTGEDTQYF. The CDR3 DNA reads as TGTGCCAGTAGTAGGACTGGAGAAGATACGCAGTATTTT.

This clone turned up a few times. In DNA form, the CDR3 reads TGTGCCAGCAGTTCGGGGGAGATCACTGAAGCTTTCTTT. Translating gives CASSSGEITEAFF. The rearrangement links TRBV6-5 to TRBJ1-1, with D tentatively TRBD1 (5 bases). The germline V gene has CDR1 MNHEY and CDR2 SVGAGI. The CDR3 has 13 amino acids. Trimming shortened V by 4 bases and J by 4 bases, and 10 bases separated the two germline ends.

This clone came up once. V gene TRBV3-1 (or the pseudogene TRBV3-2) combines with J gene TRBJ1-5; D gene ambiguous. Trimming stripped 4 bases from V and 0 bases from J, with 4 bases between. CDR1 is LGHDT and CDR2 is YNNKEL in the germline V gene (reference sequence). The CDR3 sequence is 13 residues long. The CDR3 DNA reads as TGTGCCAGCAGCCTTAATAGCAATCAGCCCCAGCATTTT. This translates into CASSLNSNQPQHF.

This chain connects TRBV4-3 to TRBJ1-4, with D hard to call. The V and J ends lost 0 bases and 13 bases respectively, with 15 bases between them. The CDR3 consists of 14 residues. CDR1 LGHNA and CDR2 YSLEER come from the germline V gene. CDR3 bases: TGCGCCAGCAGCCAAGATGTCAGGAAAGGTGGACTGTTTTTT. This translates into CASSQDVRKGGLFF.

The chain carries TRBV7-8 and TRBJ2-5, with 7 positions matching TRBD1. This CDR3 spans 16 amino acids. Germline trimming cut 5 bases from V and 5 bases from J; bases unmatched to any gene: 14. Germline loops: CDR1 SGHVS, CDR2 FQNEAQ. For the CDR3, the DNA is TGTGCCAGCAGCCTTCTCCCGGGACAGCGGTTGGAGACCCAGTACTTC. Protein: CASSLLPGQRLETQYF.

The gene calls are TRBV19 and TRBJ1-1, with 8 nucleotides matching TRBD1. From germline, CDR1 is LNHDA and CDR2 SQIVND (reference sequence). The CDR3 is made up of 13 amino acids. The J segment lost 3 bases and the V segment lost 5 bases, leaving 2 bases of the junction unmatched. CDR3: CASSADRDTEAFF. CDR3 DNA: TGTGCCAGTAGTGCGGACAGGGACACTGAAGCTTTCTTT.

This chain joins TRBV9 and TRBJ2-2; D is possibly TRBD1 (5 bases). The germline V gene encodes CDR1 SGDLS and CDR2 YYNGEE. V dropped 2 bases and J dropped 0 bases, with 8 bases sitting between them. This CDR3 region has 15 residues. The CDR3: CASSVEGANTGELFF. In DNA form, the CDR3 reads TGTGCCAGCAGCGTCGAAGGGGCGAACACCGGGGAGCTGTTTTTT.

The V call is TRBV11-3, the J call TRBJ2-1; possibly TRBD2 for D (6 bases). The V gene's germline CDR1 is SGHNT and CDR2 YENEEA. Trimming stripped 5 bases from V and 0 bases from J, with 20 bases between. CDR3 length equals 18 residues. The CDR3 DNA follows: TGTGCCAGCAGCCATCGGTGGGGGGTATCCAGCTCCTACAATGAGCAGTTCTTC. Translation gives CASSHRWGVSSSYNEQFF.

The table lists this clone with a few counts. The rearrangement links TRBV7-2 to TRBJ2-2, with D perhaps TRBD2 (5 bases). There are 14 residues in the CDR3. The V end lost 6 bases, the J end lost 6 bases, and 14 bases lay between the germline ends. Germline CDR1 SGHTA, CDR2 FQGNSA. CDR3 sequence reads: CASRRTSLPGELFF. CDR3 nucleotides: TGTGCCAGCAGACGAACTAGTCTCCCCGGGGAGCTGTTTTTT.

This chain uses TRBV24-1 with TRBJ2-3; tentative D call: TRBD2 (6 bases). The CDR3 spans 13 residues. Germline CDR1 and CDR2: KGHDR and SFDVKD. V lost 10 bases and J lost 1, with 11 bases in between. The chain's CDR3 is CATSPGGTDTQYF. CDR3 DNA: TGTGCCACATCTCCGGGGGGCACAGATACGCAGTATTTT.

In regard to this clone: Other DNA sequences in the same sample also yield this CDR3. V is TRBV5-1 and J is TRBJ1-2; unclear D gene. The CDR3 is 13 amino acids. Trimming stripped 0 bases from V and 2 bases from J, with 5 bases between. Germline CDR1 reads SGHRS; CDR2 reads YFSETQ. CDR3 bases: TGCGCCAGCAGCTTGGGTCAGAACTATGGCTACACCTTC. It translates to CASSLGQNYGYTF.

The V gene is TRBV6-6, the J gene TRBJ1-5; 7 nucleotides match TRBD1. V gave up 5 bases and J gave up 2 bases; unmatched junction bases: 6. Germline assignment: CDR1 MNHNY and CDR2 SVGAGI (reference sequence). The CDR3 spans 15 residues. The CDR3 nucleotides read TGTGCCAGCAGTAATCAGGGGGGCGGCAATCAGCCCCAGCATTTT. This sequence encodes CASSNQGGGNQPQHF.

The V gene is TRBV6-4, the J gene TRBJ2-3; 12 positions match TRBD2. CDR3 length: 15 amino acids. Looked up from germline, CDR1 is MRHNA and CDR2 is SNTAGT. Trimming removed 4 bases from V and 6 bases from J; junction bases left unmatched: 5. The CDR3: CASSVLAGGLDTQYF. CDR3 nucleotides: TGTGCCAGCAGTGTTCTAGCGGGGGGGCTGGATACGCAGTATTTT.

For this clone: At one end the junction does not follow the germline gene, possibly because of a read error. The CDR3 sequence is CASSQDQGSGGFPIF. CDR3 DNA sequence: TGTGCCAGCAGCCAAGATCAAGGTAGCGGGGGGTTCCCTATTTTT. This chain uses TRBV4-2 with TRBJ2-3; 10 nucleotides line up with TRBD2. Germline V lookup: CDR1 LGHNA, CDR2 YNFKEQ. CDR3 size: 15 residues.

The CDR3 loop reads CASSSRQGAQLKWGYGYTF. In nucleotides, the CDR3 is TGTGCCAGCAGCTCTCGACAGGGGGCGCAATTGAAGTGGGGCTATGGCTACACCTTC. This rearrangement joins TRBV11-3 to TRBJ1-2, with TRBD1 matching over 10 bases. Germline V gene lookup returns CDR1 SGHNT and CDR2 YENEEA. The CDR3 is 19 amino acids. V trimming: 4 bases; J trimming: 4 bases; junction bases outside the gene matches: 18.

This clone was observed once. This chain links TRBV19 with TRBJ1-2, with 7 bases matching TRBD1. CDR1 and CDR2 (germline): LNHDA, SQIVND (reference sequence). V dropped 2 bases and J dropped 5; count of bases not matched to a gene: 8. CDR3 length equals 15 residues. CDR3: CASSIRLGQHYGYTF. CDR3 DNA sequence: TGTGCCAGTAGTATACGTCTGGGACAGCATTATGGCTACACCTTC.

A single count supports this clone. The DNA of the CDR3 is TGTGCCAGCAGCCAACCCCCTGGGAGGCCGAACACTGAAGCTTTCTTT. Translated: CASSQPPGRPNTEAFF. V and J are TRBV14 and TRBJ1-1, with D hard to call. The CDR3 has 16 amino acids. Per the germline V gene, CDR1 is SGHDN and CDR2 is FVKESK. V was clipped by 2 bases and J by 1 base, with 14 bases between them.

The rearrangement uses TRBV5-1 and TRBJ1-2; D is perhaps TRBD1 (6 bases). Trimming took off 1 base at V and 2 bases at J, with 9 bases between the two ends. This CDR3 has 14 amino acids. Per the germline V gene, CDR1 is SGHRS and CDR2 is YFSETQ. CDR3 nucleotides: TGCGCCAGCAGCTTGACAGGGAAGAACTATGGCTACACCTTC. Protein sequence: CASSLTGKNYGYTF.

V gene TRBV6-9 combines with J gene TRBJ2-2; 11 bases agree with TRBD2. Germline CDR1 reads MNHGY; CDR2 reads SVAAGI. V trimming: 7 bases; J trimming: 3 bases; junction bases outside the gene matches: 7. The length of the CDR3 is 16 residues. The CDR3 loop reads CASIPSGGPDTGELFF. The CDR3 DNA sequence: TGTGCCAGCATTCCTAGCGGGGGGCCCGACACCGGGGAGCTGTTTTTT.

The chain recombines TRBV11-3 with TRBJ2-3; 9 nucleotides agree with TRBD1. This CDR3 region has 14 residues. J was trimmed by 6 bases and V by 3 bases; bases with no gene match: 4. Germline assignment: CDR1 SGHNT and CDR2 YENEEA. The CDR3 DNA reads TGTGCCAGCAGCTTGGGCGGACAGGGGGATACGCAGTATTTT. It specifies CASSLGGQGDTQYF. Full variable domain (missing parts from reference TRBV11-3 and TRBJ2-3): EAGVVQSPRYKIIEKKQPVAFWCNPISGHNTLYWYLQNLGQGPELLIRYENEEAVDDSQLPKDRFSAERLKGVDSTLKIQPAELGDSAVYLCASSLGGQGDTQYFGPGTRLTVL.